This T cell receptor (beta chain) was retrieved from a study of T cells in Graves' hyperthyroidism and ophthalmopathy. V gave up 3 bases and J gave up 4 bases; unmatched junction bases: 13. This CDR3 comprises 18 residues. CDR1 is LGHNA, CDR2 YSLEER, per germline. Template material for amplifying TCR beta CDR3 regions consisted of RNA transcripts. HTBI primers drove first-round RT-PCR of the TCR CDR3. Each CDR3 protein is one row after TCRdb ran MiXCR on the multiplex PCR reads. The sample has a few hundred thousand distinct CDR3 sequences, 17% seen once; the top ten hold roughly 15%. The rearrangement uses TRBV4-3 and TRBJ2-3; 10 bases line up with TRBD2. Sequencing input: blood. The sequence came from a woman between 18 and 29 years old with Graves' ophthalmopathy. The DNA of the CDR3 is TGCGCCAGCAGCCAGCACCTGGGGGCTAGCGGGGGAGCAGATACGCAGTATTTT. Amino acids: CASSQHLGASGGADTQYF.